The rows below give T cell receptor beta chains drawn from one sample of a study of blood T cell repertoires in COVID-19. TCRdb's table, derived via immunoSEQ multiplex PCR, lists solely in-frame clones and lacks some. The table shows 150,000 to 200,000 clones, with roughly 90% occurring only once. Sequenced: PBMCs or T cells enriched from blood (not recorded which). These receptors all come from a woman under 30 who had recovered from COVID-19. Both conserved end residues are part of each CDR3. D genes are given only for firm matches.

V	D	J	CDR3
TRBV11-2	TRBD1	TRBJ2-1	CASSFRDRAFDEQFF
TRBV5-6	TRBD1	TRBJ1-1	CASSSGSGGFFVEAFF
TRBV6-5	NA	TRBJ1-6	CATIEKFSLHF
TRBV6-5	TRBD1	TRBJ1-2	CASRPGQGSDYGYTF
TRBV20-1	TRBD1	TRBJ1-4	CSASQGAKGEKLFF
TRBV25-1	NA	TRBJ2-1	CASSESGLPRGEQFF
TRBV27	TRBD1	TRBJ1-4	CASSLSRDRGNEKLFF
TRBV18	NA	TRBJ1-1	CASSPLSGSPNTEAFF
TRBV19	NA	TRBJ2-3	CASKGLATDTQYF
TRBV6-4	NA	TRBJ2-7	CASSPLPGGSEQYF
TRBV7-9	NA	TRBJ1-6	CASSLEGQGGASPLHF
TRBV6-4	NA	TRBJ1-1	CASSEDYREGTEAFF
TRBV2	NA	TRBJ2-6	CASREGQNSGANVLTF
TRBV2	TRBD1	TRBJ2-6	CARVRRQGTSGANVLTF
TRBV7-2	TRBD2	TRBJ2-7	CASSFKWAGGLPYEQYF
TRBV5-4	TRBD2	TRBJ2-3	CASSLLAGPTDTQYF
TRBV5-1	NA	TRBJ1-4	CASSDSATNEKLFF
TRBV24-1	TRBD1	TRBJ1-1	CATRQGMNTEAFF
TRBV2	TRBD1	TRBJ1-4	CASTLPRTGKVVANEKLFF
TRBV15	NA	TRBJ1-5	CATSRGRGTGQPQHF
TRBV7-6	NA	TRBJ2-1	CASSLAGVGQFF
TRBV2	NA	TRBJ2-3	CASTRQPLDTQYF
TRBV3-1/TRBV3-2	NA	TRBJ2-7	CASSRAGMEQYF
TRBV27	NA	TRBJ1-5	CASSSITTGQPQHF
TRBV2	TRBD1	TRBJ1-3	CASSEGQDGNTIYF
TRBV18	TRBD1	TRBJ1-2	CASSPGTGTYGYTF
TRBV7-3	TRBD2	TRBJ2-1	CASSLTLSGGNEQFF
TRBV9	TRBD1	TRBJ2-5	CASSQGATQGETQYF
TRBV6-5	TRBD1	TRBJ2-7	CASRKRTGTYEQYF
TRBV7-9	NA	TRBJ1-5	CASSLAGQGSQPQHF
TRBV5-1	TRBD1	TRBJ1-6	CASSLGQGNSPLHF
TRBV28	TRBD1	TRBJ2-3	CASRETGTGIDTQYF
TRBV2	NA	TRBJ2-7	CASTPDNPLEQYF
TRBV9	TRBD1	TRBJ2-7	CASSPRTGGYYEQYF
TRBV5-6	NA	TRBJ2-3	CASSNRGTDTQYF
TRBV30	TRBD1	TRBJ1-6	CASDRERYNSPLHF
TRBV28	TRBD1	TRBJ2-7	CASSMTGAYEQYF
TRBV7-6	TRBD1	TRBJ1-6	CASSGGQGNAPLHF
TRBV4-1	TRBD2	TRBJ2-2	CASRPRGLTSGTGELFF
TRBV7-8	TRBD1	TRBJ1-2	CASSLEGQGNYGYTF
TRBV2	TRBD1	TRBJ1-1	CASRPGQGRAEAFF
TRBV28	TRBD1	TRBJ2-7	CASSDGQAQYF
TRBV2	TRBD1	TRBJ1-5	CASREGQGVSQPQHF
TRBV10-1	TRBD1	TRBJ2-7	CASSESFTGDQNEQYF
TRBV19	NA	TRBJ1-4	CASSSLGATNEKLFF
TRBV30	NA	TRBJ2-3	CARTGDSDTQYF
TRBV6-6	TRBD1	TRBJ2-7	CASSSPQGDYEQYF
TRBV12-5	TRBD1	TRBJ2-2	CASGLGQGGNTGELFF
TRBV7-9	TRBD1	TRBJ1-2	CASSFDRAAENGYTF
TRBV18	TRBD1	TRBJ2-7	CASSPFLQGARDEQYF
TRBV6-4	NA	TRBJ2-1	CASSVEGGSTNEQFF
TRBV18	NA	TRBJ1-4	CASSPRARGSEKLFF
TRBV15	TRBD2	TRBJ2-1	CATSNSGGSHIHNEQFF
TRBV28	NA	TRBJ2-3	CASDGGTDTQYF
TRBV2	TRBD1	TRBJ1-6	CASSVQTAGTGNWNSPLHF